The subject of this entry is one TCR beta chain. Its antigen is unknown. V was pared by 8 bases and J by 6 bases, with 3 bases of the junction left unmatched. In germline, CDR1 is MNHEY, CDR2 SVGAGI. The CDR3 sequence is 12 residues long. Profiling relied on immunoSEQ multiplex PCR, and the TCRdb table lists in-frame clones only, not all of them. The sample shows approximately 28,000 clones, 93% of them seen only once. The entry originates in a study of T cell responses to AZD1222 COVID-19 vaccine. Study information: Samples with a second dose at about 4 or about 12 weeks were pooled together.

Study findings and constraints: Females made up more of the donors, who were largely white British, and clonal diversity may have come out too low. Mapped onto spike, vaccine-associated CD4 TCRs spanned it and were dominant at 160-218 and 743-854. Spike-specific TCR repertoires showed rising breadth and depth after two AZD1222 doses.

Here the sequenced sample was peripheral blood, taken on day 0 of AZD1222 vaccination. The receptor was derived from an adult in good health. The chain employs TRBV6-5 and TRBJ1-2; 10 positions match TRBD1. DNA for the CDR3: TGTGCCAGCGGGACAGGGGTAGATGGCTACACCTTC. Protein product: CASGTGVDGYTF.